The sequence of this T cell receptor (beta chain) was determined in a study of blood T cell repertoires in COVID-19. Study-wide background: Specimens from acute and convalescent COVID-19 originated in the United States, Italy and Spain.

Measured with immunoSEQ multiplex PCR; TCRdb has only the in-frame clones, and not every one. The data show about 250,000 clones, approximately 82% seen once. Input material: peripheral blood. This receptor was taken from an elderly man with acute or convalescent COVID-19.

Here the CDR3 DNA reads TGTGCCAGCAGTGAAGGGACAGGGTGGGATGGCTACACCTTC. Translated, it gives CASSEGTGWDGYTF. The gene calls are TRBV6-1 and TRBJ1-2, with 8 bases that match TRBD1. Germline V gene sequence: CDR1 MNHNS, CDR2 SASEGT. Trimming at V came to 1 base and at J to 6 bases, leaving 4 bases not matched to a gene. This CDR3 contains 14 residues.